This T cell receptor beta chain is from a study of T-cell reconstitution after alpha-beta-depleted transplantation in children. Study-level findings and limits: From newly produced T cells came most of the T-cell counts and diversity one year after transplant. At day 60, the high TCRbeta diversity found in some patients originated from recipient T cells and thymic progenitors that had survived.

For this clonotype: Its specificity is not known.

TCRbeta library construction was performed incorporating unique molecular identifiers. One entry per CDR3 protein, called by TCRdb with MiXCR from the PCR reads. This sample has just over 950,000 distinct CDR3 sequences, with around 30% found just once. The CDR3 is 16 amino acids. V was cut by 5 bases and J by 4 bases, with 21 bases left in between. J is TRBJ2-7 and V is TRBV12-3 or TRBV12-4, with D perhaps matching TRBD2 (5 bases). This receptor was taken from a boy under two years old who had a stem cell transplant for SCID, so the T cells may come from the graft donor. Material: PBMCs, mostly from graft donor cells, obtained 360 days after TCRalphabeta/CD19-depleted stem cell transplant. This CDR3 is CASSPALTRGGYEQYF. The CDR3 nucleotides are TGTGCCAGCAGTCCAGCTCTGACCCGAGGCGGGTACGAGCAGTACTTC.